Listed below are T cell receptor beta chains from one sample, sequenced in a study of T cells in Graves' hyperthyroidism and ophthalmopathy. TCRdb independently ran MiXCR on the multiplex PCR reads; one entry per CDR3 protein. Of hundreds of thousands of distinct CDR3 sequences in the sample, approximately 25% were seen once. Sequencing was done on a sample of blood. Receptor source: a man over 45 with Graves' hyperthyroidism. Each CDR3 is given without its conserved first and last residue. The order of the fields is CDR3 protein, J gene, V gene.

CDR3aa: SVEDSGSVNTEAF; j_gene: TRBJ1-1; v_gene: TRBV29-1
CDR3aa: ASSNPGQLNTEAF; j_gene: TRBJ1-1; v_gene: TRBV12-3/TRBV12-4
CDR3aa: ASSLLQAGRPGEQY; j_gene: TRBJ2-7; v_gene: TRBV5-1
CDR3aa: ASRDGTDYGYT; j_gene: TRBJ1-2; v_gene: TRBV27
CDR3aa: SARDGLSYNEQF; j_gene: TRBJ2-1; v_gene: TRBV20-1
CDR3aa: ASSSRGGGTGGLF; j_gene: TRBJ2-2; v_gene: TRBV5-1
CDR3aa: ASSLEAGGAGSSYNEQF; j_gene: TRBJ2-1; v_gene: TRBV27
CDR3aa: ASSLLSQGAGDTQY; j_gene: TRBJ2-3; v_gene: TRBV11-3
CDR3aa: AGSGPGGYGYT; j_gene: TRBJ1-2; v_gene: TRBV2
CDR3aa: ASSPGTGRASGYEQY; j_gene: TRBJ2-7; v_gene: TRBV7-9
CDR3aa: ASSIAGGPYEQY; j_gene: TRBJ2-7; v_gene: TRBV19
CDR3aa: ASSQDGAGVTSGANVLT; j_gene: TRBJ2-6; v_gene: TRBV4-1
CDR3aa: SAILQGRGYEQY; j_gene: TRBJ2-7; v_gene: TRBV29-1